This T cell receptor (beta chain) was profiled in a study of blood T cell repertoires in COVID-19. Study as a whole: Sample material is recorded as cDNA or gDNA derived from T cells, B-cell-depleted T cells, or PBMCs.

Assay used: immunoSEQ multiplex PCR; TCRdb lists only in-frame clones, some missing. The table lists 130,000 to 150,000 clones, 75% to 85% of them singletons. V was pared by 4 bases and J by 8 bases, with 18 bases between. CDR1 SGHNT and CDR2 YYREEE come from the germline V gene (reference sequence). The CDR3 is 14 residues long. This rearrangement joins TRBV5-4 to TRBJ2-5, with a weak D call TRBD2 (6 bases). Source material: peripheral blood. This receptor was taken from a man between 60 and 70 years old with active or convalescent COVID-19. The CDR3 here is CASSVAGTGGTQYF. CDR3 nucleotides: TGTGCCAGCAGCGTCGCCGGGACCGGGGGTACCCAGTACTTC.